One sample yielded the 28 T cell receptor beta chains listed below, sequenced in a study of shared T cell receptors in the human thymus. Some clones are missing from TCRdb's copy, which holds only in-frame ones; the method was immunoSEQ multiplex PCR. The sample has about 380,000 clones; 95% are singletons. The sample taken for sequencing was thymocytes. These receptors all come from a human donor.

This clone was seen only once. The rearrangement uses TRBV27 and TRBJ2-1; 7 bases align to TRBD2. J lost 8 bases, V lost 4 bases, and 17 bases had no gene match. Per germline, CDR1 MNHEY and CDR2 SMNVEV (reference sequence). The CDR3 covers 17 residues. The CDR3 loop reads CASSCRRREGRLDEQFF. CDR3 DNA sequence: TGTGCCAGCAGTTGCCGCAGGAGGGAGGGCCGTTTAGATGAGCAGTTCTTC.

CDR3 sequence: CASSQAFSGRVLALSYEQYF. For the CDR3, the DNA is TGCGCCAGCAGCCAAGCCTTTAGCGGGAGGGTCCTGGCCCTCTCCTACGAGCAGTACTTC. The chain couples TRBV4-3 to TRBJ2-7; 11 nucleotides align to TRBD2. CDR3 length equals 20 residues. J gave up 0 bases and V 1 base, and 14 bases lay outside the gene matches. CDR1 is LGHNA and CDR2 is YSLEER in the germline V gene.

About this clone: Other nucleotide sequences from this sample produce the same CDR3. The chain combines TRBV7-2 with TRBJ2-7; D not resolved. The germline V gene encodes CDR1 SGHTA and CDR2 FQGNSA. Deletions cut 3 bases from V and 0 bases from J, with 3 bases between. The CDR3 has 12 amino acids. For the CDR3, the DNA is TGTGCCAGCAGCTTCAGCTCCTACGAGCAGTACTTC. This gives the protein CASSFSSYEQYF.

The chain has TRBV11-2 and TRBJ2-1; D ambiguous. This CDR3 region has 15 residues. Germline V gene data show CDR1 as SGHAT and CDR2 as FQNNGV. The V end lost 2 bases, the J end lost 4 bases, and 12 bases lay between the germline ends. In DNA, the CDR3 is TGTGCCAGCAGCTTACGATCCCAAATTTACAATGAGCAGTTCTTC. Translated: CASSLRSQIYNEQFF. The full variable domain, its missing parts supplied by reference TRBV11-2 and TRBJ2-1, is EAGVAQSPRYKIIEKRQSVAFWCNPISGHATLYWYQQILGQGPKLLIQFQNNGVVDDSQLPKDRFSAERLKGVDSTLKIQPAKLEDSAVYLCASSLRSQIYNEQFFGPGTRLTVL.

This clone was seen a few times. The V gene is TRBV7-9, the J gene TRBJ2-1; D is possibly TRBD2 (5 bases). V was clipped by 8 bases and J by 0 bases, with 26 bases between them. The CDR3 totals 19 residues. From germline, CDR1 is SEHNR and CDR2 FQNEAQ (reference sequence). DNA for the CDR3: TGTGCCAGCTATGCCGGGATGGTTCCTACGGTGATCTCCTACAATGAGCAGTTCTTC. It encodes CASYAGMVPTVISYNEQFF.

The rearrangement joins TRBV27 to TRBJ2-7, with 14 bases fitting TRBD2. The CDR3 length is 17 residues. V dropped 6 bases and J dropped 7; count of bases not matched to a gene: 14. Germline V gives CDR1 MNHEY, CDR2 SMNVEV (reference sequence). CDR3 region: CASRTAGTSGSPTEQYF. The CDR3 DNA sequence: TGTGCCAGCAGGACCGCAGGGACTAGCGGGAGCCCGACGGAGCAGTACTTC.

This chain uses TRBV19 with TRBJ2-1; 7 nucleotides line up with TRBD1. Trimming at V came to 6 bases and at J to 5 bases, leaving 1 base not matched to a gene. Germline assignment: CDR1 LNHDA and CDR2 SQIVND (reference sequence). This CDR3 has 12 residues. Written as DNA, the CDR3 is TGTGCCAGTAGAGACAGGGACAATGAGCAGTTCTTC. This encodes CASRDRDNEQFF.

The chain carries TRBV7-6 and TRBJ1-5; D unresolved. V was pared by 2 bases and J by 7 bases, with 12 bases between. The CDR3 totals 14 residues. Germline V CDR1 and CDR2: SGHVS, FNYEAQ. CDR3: CASSLSRASQPQHF. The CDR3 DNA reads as TGTGCCAGCAGCTTATCAAGGGCCTCCCAGCCCCAGCATTTT. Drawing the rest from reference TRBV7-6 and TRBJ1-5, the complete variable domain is GAGVSQSPRYKVTKRGQDVALRCDPISGHVSLYWYRQALGQGPEFLTYFNYEAQQDKSGLPNDRFSAERPEGSISTLTIQRTEQRDSAMYRCASSLSRASQPQHFGDGTRLSIL.

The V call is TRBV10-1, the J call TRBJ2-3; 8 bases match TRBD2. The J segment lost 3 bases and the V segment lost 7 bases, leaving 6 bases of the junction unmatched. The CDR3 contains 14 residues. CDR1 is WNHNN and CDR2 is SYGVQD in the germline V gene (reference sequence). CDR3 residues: CASINASGTDTQYF. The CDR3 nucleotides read TGCGCCAGCATCAACGCTAGCGGGACAGATACGCAGTATTTT.

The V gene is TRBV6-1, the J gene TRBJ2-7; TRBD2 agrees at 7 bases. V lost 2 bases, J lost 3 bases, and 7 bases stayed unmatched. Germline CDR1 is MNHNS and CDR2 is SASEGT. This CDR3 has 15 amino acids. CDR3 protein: CASSELGEGSYEQYF. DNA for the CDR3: TGTGCCAGCAGTGAACTGGGGGAGGGGAGCTACGAGCAGTACTTC.

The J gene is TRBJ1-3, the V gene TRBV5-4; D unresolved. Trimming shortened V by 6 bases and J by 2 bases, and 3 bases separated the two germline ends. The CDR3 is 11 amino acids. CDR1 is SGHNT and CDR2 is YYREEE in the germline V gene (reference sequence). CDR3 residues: CASTAGNTIYF. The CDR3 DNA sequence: TGTGCCAGCACAGCTGGAAACACCATATATTTT.

CDR3 in amino acids: CASSIDRDGANYGYTF. CDR3 in DNA: TGTGCCAGTAGTATAGACCGGGACGGCGCTAACTATGGCTACACCTTC. The chain recombines TRBV19 with TRBJ1-2; a possible D gene is TRBD1 (5 bases). The CDR3 loop spans 16 amino acids. The germline gives CDR1 LNHDA, CDR2 SQIVND (reference sequence). Trimming took off 0 bases at V and 0 bases at J, with 11 bases between the two ends.

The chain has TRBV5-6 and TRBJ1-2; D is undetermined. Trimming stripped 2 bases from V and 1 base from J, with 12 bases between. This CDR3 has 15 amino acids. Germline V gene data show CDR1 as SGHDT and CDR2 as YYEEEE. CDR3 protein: CASSFAEGFNYGYTF. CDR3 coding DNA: TGTGCCAGCAGCTTCGCTGAAGGGTTTAACTATGGCTACACCTTC.

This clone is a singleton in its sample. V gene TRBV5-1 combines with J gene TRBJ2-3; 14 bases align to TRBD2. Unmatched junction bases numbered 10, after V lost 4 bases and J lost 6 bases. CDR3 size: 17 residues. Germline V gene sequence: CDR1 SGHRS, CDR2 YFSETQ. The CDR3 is CASSRMTSGRAGDTQYF. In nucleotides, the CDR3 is TGCGCCAGCAGCCGAATGACTAGCGGGAGGGCCGGGGATACGCAGTATTTT.

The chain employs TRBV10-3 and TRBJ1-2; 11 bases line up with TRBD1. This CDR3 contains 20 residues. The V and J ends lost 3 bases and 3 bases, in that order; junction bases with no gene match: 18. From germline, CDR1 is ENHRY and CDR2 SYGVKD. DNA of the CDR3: TGTGCCATCAGTGAATACGGGAGAGGGGCGGGACAGGGGGAATACTATGGCTACACCTTC. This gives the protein CAISEYGRGAGQGEYYGYTF.

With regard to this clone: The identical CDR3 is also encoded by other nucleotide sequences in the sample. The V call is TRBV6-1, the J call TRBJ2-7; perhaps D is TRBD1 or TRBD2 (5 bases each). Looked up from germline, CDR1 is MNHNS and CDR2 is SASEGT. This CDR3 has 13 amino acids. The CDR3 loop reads CAIGAVESYEQYF. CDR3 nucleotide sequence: TGTGCAATCGGGGCCGTTGAATCCTACGAGCAGTACTTC.

This chain's CDR3 is CASSLDGRREGRDEQFF. The DNA of the CDR3 is TGTGCCAGCAGCTTAGACGGCCGACGGGAAGGTCGGGATGAGCAGTTCTTC. V usage is TRBV7-6 and J usage is TRBJ2-1; D is perhaps TRBD2 (5 bases). Looked up from germline, CDR1 is SGHVS and CDR2 is FNYEAQ. This CDR3 region has 17 residues. V lost 1 base and J lost 8, with 21 bases in between. The full variable domain, its missing parts supplied by reference TRBV7-6 and TRBJ2-1, is GAGVSQSPRYKVTKRGQDVALRCDPISGHVSLYWYRQALGQGPEFLTYFNYEAQQDKSGLPNDRFSAERPEGSISTLTIQRTEQRDSAMYRCASSLDGRREGRDEQFFGPGTRLTVL.

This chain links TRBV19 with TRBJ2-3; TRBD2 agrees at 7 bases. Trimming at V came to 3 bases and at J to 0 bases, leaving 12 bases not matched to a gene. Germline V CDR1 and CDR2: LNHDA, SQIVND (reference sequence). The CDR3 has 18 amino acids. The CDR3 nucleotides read TGTGCCAGTAGTATCAGGCGGCGGGACTACTCTAGCACAGATACGCAGTATTTT. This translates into CASSIRRRDYSSTDTQYF.

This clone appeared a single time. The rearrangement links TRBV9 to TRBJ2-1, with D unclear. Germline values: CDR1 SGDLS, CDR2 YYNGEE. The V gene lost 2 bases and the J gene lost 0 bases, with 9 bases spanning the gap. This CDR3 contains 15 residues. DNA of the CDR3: TGTGCCAGCAGCGTCAACAAAAGCTCCTACAATGAGCAGTTCTTC. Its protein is CASSVNKSSYNEQFF.

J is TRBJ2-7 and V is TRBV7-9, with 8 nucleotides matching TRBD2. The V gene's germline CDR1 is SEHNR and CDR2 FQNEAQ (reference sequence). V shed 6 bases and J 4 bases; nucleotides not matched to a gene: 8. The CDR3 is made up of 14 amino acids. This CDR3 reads CASSPGTSVYEQYF. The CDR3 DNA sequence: TGTGCCAGCAGTCCCGGGACTAGTGTTTACGAGCAGTACTTC.

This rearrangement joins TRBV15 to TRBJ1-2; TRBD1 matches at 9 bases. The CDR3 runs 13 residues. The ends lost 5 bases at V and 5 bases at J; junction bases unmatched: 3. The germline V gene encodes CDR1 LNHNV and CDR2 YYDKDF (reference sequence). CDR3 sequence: CATSDGTGYGYTF. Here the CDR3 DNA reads TGTGCCACCAGCGACGGGACAGGGTATGGCTACACCTTC.

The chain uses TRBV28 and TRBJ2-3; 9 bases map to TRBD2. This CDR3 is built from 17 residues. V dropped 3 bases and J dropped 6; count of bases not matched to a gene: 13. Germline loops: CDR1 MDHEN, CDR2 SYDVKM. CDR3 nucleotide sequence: TGTGCCAGCAGTTTGCGGGGGCTAGCGGGAAGGTTTGATACGCAGTATTTT. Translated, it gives CASSLRGLAGRFDTQYF.

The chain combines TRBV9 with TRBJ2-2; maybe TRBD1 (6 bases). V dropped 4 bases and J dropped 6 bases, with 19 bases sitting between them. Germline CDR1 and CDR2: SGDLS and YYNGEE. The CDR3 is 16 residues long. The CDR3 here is CASSPFRNRAPGELFF. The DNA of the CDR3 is TGTGCCAGCAGCCCCTTCCGGAACAGGGCACCCGGGGAGCTGTTTTTT.

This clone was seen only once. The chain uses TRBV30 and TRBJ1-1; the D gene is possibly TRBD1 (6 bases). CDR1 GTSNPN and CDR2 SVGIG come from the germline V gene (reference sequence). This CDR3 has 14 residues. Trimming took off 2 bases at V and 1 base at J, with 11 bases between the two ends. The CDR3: CAWSTDSKNTEAFF. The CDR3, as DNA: TGTGCCTGGAGTACGGACAGTAAGAACACTGAAGCTTTCTTT.

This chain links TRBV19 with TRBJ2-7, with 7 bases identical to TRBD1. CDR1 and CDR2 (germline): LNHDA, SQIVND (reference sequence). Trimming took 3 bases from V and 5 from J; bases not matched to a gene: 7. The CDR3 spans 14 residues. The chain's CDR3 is CASSILTGKNEQYF. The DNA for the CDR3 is TGTGCCAGTAGTATCTTGACAGGGAAAAACGAGCAGTACTTC. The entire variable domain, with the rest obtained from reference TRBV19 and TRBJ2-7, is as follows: DGGITQSPKYLFRKEGQNVTLSCEQNLNHDAMYWYRQDPGQGLRLIYYSQIVNDFQKGDIAEGYSVSREKKESFPLTVTSAQKNPTAFYLCASSILTGKNEQYFGPGTRLTVT.

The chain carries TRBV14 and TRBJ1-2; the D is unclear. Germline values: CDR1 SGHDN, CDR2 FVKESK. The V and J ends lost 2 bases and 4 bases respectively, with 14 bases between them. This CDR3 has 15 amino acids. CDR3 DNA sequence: TGTGCCAGCAGCCAACGGACCCCCACTAGCTATGGCTACACCTTC. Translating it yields CASSQRTPTSYGYTF.

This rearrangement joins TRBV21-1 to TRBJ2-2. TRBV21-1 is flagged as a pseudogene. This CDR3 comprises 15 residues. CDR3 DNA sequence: TGTGCCAGCAGCAAAGGAGTGTGGGGAACCGGGGAGCTGTTTTTT. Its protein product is CASSKGVWGTGELFF.

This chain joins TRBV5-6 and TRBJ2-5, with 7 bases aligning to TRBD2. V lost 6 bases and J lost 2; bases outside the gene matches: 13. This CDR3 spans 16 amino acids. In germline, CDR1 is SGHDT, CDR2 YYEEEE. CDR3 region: CASTASRRERQETQYF. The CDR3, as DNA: TGTGCCAGCACAGCTTCTCGGCGGGAGAGACAAGAGACCCAGTACTTC.